The sequence of this T cell receptor beta chain was determined in a study of T cell repertoires in cytomegalovirus infection. TCRdb re-called the reads through MiXCR, storing one row per CDR3 protein. The data show roughly 700,000 distinct CDR3 sequences, about 33% seen once. Of note for this clonotype: Its cognate antigen is unknown.

Per the germline V gene, CDR1 is MNHEY and CDR2 is SMNVEV (reference sequence). This CDR3 contains 16 residues. The junction had 14 bases not matched to a gene; V was cut back by 8 bases and J by 4 bases. The specimen comprised cultured PBMCs, sampled from culture after CMV antigen stimulation. This TCR derives from a human donor in good health (CMV status not recorded). Some clones in this sample may be carry-over from other donors' samples. The chain recombines TRBV27 with TRBJ2-5; TRBD2 aligns across 9 bases. The CDR3 coding sequence is TGTGCCAGCCGCTACACTTTTGGCGGGGGGGGAGAGACCCAGTACTTC. It yields the protein CASRYTFGGGGETQYF.